These T cell receptor beta chains were read from a single sample in a study of blood T cells in healthy people across ages. TCRdb passed the 5' RACE reads through MiXCR, listing each CDR3 protein once. The sample records about 1.4 million distinct CDR3 sequences, around 59% being singletons. Sequences were obtained from blood. Receptor source: a man between 18 and 29 years old in good health. Both conserved end residues are part of each CDR3. Each record gives: D gene, J gene, clone size, V gene, CDR3 protein, CDR3 DNA. The D gene is left open where the match is weak. Only part of the rows carry a size: once, few, many, or a class if the clone is expanded.

D gene: TRBD1; J gene: TRBJ2-3; clone size: -; V gene: TRBV5-4; CDR3 protein: CASSSDRVSKDLSTDTQYF; CDR3 DNA: TGTGCCAGCAGCTCGGACAGGGTCTCAAAAGACCTTAGCACAGATACGCAGTATTTT
D gene: -; J gene: TRBJ2-4; clone size: few; V gene: TRBV4-1; CDR3 protein: CASSQGLARASKNIQYF; CDR3 DNA: TGCGCCAGCAGCCAAGGGTTAGCGCGCGCATCCAAAAACATTCAGTACTTC
D gene: -; J gene: TRBJ2-6; clone size: -; V gene: TRBV2; CDR3 protein: CASSANRILGAAGANVLTF; CDR3 DNA: TGTGCCAGCAGTGCCAACAGGATATTAGGGGCTGCTGGGGCCAACGTCCTGACTTTC
D gene: -; J gene: TRBJ2-7; clone size: -; V gene: TRBV21-1; CDR3 protein: CASSKALGREGSDEQYF; CDR3 DNA: TGTGCCAGCAGCAAAGCGCTGGGGAGGGAGGGGAGCGACGAGCAGTACTTC
D gene: TRBD1; J gene: TRBJ2-7; clone size: -; V gene: TRBV4-1; CDR3 protein: CASSRTGEAVWSYEQYF; CDR3 DNA: TGCGCCAGCAGCCGGACAGGGGAGGCGGTATGGTCCTACGAGCAGTACTTC
D gene: -; J gene: TRBJ2-7; clone size: -; V gene: TRBV29-1; CDR3 protein: CSVRTGAGEQYF; CDR3 DNA: TGCAGCGTTCGAACGGGGGCAGGCGAGCAGTACTTC
D gene: -; J gene: TRBJ2-1; clone size: -; V gene: TRBV12-3/TRBV12-4; CDR3 protein: CASSFSGTGQFF; CDR3 DNA: TGTGCCAGCAGTTTTAGTGGGACTGGACAGTTCTTC
D gene: TRBD1; J gene: TRBJ1-4; clone size: once; V gene: TRBV5-5; CDR3 protein: CASSRGHASEKLFF; CDR3 DNA: TGTGCCAGCAGCAGGGGGCACGCGAGTGAAAAACTGTTTTTT
D gene: -; J gene: TRBJ2-5; clone size: -; V gene: TRBV27; CDR3 protein: CASSRYDEQYF; CDR3 DNA: TGTGCCAGCAGTCGTTACGATGAGCAGTACTTC
D gene: -; J gene: TRBJ2-7; clone size: -; V gene: TRBV20-1; CDR3 protein: CSARVRGAQYEQYF; CDR3 DNA: TGCAGTGCTAGAGTCAGGGGGGCCCAGTACGAGCAGTACTTC
D gene: -; J gene: TRBJ2-1; clone size: -; V gene: TRBV28; CDR3 protein: CASRTGGSSYNEQFF; CDR3 DNA: TGTGCCAGCAGGACAGGCGGCAGCTCCTACAATGAGCAGTTCTTC
D gene: -; J gene: TRBJ1-6; clone size: -; V gene: TRBV2; CDR3 protein: CASLGDRTANSPLHF; CDR3 DNA: TGTGCCAGTCTAGGAGATAGGACGGCCAATTCACCCCTCCACTTT
D gene: TRBD1; J gene: TRBJ1-2; clone size: few; V gene: TRBV20-1; CDR3 protein: CSAWDREGYGYTF; CDR3 DNA: TGCAGTGCCTGGGACAGGGAAGGCTATGGCTACACCTTC
D gene: -; J gene: TRBJ2-5; clone size: once; V gene: TRBV5-5; CDR3 protein: CASSWTTGYQETQYF; CDR3 DNA: TGTGCCAGCAGTTGGACTACAGGGTACCAAGAGACCCAGTACTTC
D gene: TRBD2; J gene: TRBJ2-3; clone size: -; V gene: TRBV6-5; CDR3 protein: CASSQNSGGATDTQYF; CDR3 DNA: TGTGCCAGCAGTCAGAATAGCGGGGGGGCGACAGATACGCAGTATTTT
D gene: TRBD1; J gene: TRBJ2-7; clone size: few; V gene: TRBV20-1; CDR3 protein: CSATPRTGSSYEQYF; CDR3 DNA: TGCAGTGCTACGCCTAGGACAGGGAGCTCCTACGAGCAGTACTTC
D gene: -; J gene: TRBJ2-7; clone size: once; V gene: TRBV29-1; CDR3 protein: CSVVSQGASYEQYF; CDR3 DNA: TGCAGCGTTGTGAGCCAAGGCGCCTCCTACGAGCAGTACTTC
D gene: -; J gene: TRBJ1-1; clone size: few; V gene: TRBV6-4; CDR3 protein: CASSDGGVRTEAFF; CDR3 DNA: TGTGCCAGCAGTGACGGGGGGGTTCGCACTGAAGCTTTCTTT
D gene: -; J gene: TRBJ2-1; clone size: -; V gene: TRBV7-2; CDR3 protein: CASSRDFQTPSYNEQFF; CDR3 DNA: TGTGCCAGCAGCCGGGACTTCCAAACGCCCTCCTACAATGAGCAGTTCTTC
D gene: -; J gene: TRBJ2-2; clone size: -; V gene: TRBV20-1; CDR3 protein: CSARDPGKTMVGELFF; CDR3 DNA: TGCAGTGCTAGAGATCCGGGCAAAACGATGGTTGGGGAGCTGTTTTTT
D gene: -; J gene: TRBJ2-7; clone size: few; V gene: TRBV11-2; CDR3 protein: CASSFGRTNSYEQYF; CDR3 DNA: TGTGCCAGCAGCTTTGGAAGGACAAACTCCTACGAGCAGTACTTC
D gene: TRBD2; J gene: TRBJ2-7; clone size: -; V gene: TRBV5-1; CDR3 protein: CASSLDPSGTTYNEQYF; CDR3 DNA: TGCGCCAGCAGCTTGGATCCTAGCGGGACAACATACAATGAGCAGTACTTC
D gene: -; J gene: TRBJ2-1; clone size: -; V gene: TRBV20-1; CDR3 protein: CSASQGIGSYNEQFF; CDR3 DNA: TGCAGTGCTAGTCAGGGAATTGGGTCCTACAATGAGCAGTTCTTC
D gene: TRBD2; J gene: TRBJ2-7; clone size: -; V gene: TRBV5-6; CDR3 protein: CASKDRTSDYYEQYF; CDR3 DNA: TGTGCCAGTAAAGATCGGACTAGCGACTACTACGAGCAGTACTTC
D gene: TRBD1; J gene: TRBJ2-7; clone size: once; V gene: TRBV6-5; CDR3 protein: CASRTQTGKQQYF; CDR3 DNA: TGTGCCAGCAGGACCCAGACAGGGAAACAGCAGTACTTC
D gene: -; J gene: TRBJ2-1; clone size: -; V gene: TRBV29-1; CDR3 protein: CSVEEGSYNEQFF; CDR3 DNA: TGCAGCGTTGAAGAGGGGTCCTACAATGAGCAGTTCTTC
D gene: -; J gene: TRBJ2-1; clone size: -; V gene: TRBV15; CDR3 protein: CATSRWPIKSSYNEQFF; CDR3 DNA: TGTGCCACCAGCAGATGGCCCATAAAGAGCTCCTACAATGAGCAGTTCTTC